A single sample is the source of the 8 T cell receptor beta chains below, sequenced in a study of shared clonotypes between healthy human individuals. Sequencing was performed with immunoSEQ multiplex PCR; in TCRdb, only in-frame clones are kept and a portion is missing. Of over a million clones listed, roughly 96% were seen once; the top ten hold 0.95% to 1.5%. Sequenced material: naive CD4+ T cells sorted from blood. As for subset: CD45RA+ positively selected. Receptors were obtained from a man aged 25-40 years in good health.

V gene TRBV19 combines with J gene TRBJ2-4; 8 bases match TRBD1. Germline V lookup: CDR1 LNHDA, CDR2 SQIVND (reference sequence). The CDR3 has 15 amino acids. The V segment lost 5 bases and the J segment 9 bases; nucleotides outside the gene matches: 12. The CDR3, as DNA: TGTGCCAGTAGTTACCCGACAGGGGCGACTGGCATTCAGTACTTC. This sequence encodes CASSYPTGATGIQYF.

V and J are TRBV18 and TRBJ1-5, with 9 nucleotides matching TRBD1. Trimming removed 3 bases from V and 5 bases from J; junction bases left unmatched: 8. Looked up from germline, CDR1 is KGHSH and CDR2 is LQKENI. This CDR3 comprises 16 residues. CDR3 amino acids: CASSPPLTGGDQPQHF. CDR3 DNA sequence: TGTGCCAGCTCACCGCCGTTGACAGGGGGAGATCAGCCCCAGCATTTT.

The chain joins TRBV14 to TRBJ1-2; D possibly corresponds to TRBD1 (6 bases). The CDR3 covers 11 residues. Germline V gene sequence: CDR1 SGHDN, CDR2 FVKESK. CDR3 residues: CLTGGHYGYTF. The CDR3, as DNA: TGTTTGACCGGGGGCCACTATGGCTACACCTTC.

This chain uses TRBV9 with TRBJ2-1; D is perhaps TRBD2 (5 bases). Deletions cut 0 bases from V and 4 bases from J, with 17 bases between. The CDR3 contains 17 residues. Germline CDR1 SGDLS, CDR2 YYNGEE. CDR3 in DNA: TGTGCCAGCAGCGTAGCAGCTAGCCCCACCTTATACAATGAGCAGTTCTTC. It is translated as CASSVAASPTLYNEQFF.

The chain couples TRBV6-5 to TRBJ2-5, with no clear D. The V gene lost 0 bases and the J gene lost 1 base, with 6 bases spanning the gap. The CDR3 has 14 amino acids. From germline, CDR1 is MNHEY and CDR2 SVGAGI. The CDR3 sequence is CASSYSRTQETQYF. CDR3 DNA: TGTGCCAGCAGTTACTCCAGGACCCAAGAGACCCAGTACTTC.

V usage is TRBV7-9 and J usage is TRBJ2-1; TRBD2 aligns across 13 bases. The germline V gene encodes CDR1 SEHNR and CDR2 FQNEAQ (reference sequence). V trimming: 3 bases; J trimming: 8 bases; junction bases outside the gene matches: 1. This CDR3 contains 14 residues. The DNA for the CDR3 is TGTGCCAGCAGCTTGGGGACTAGCGGGGATGAGCAGTTCTTC. Amino acid sequence: CASSLGTSGDEQFF.

The chain combines TRBV7-8 with TRBJ2-1; D is unresolved. The CDR3 runs 17 residues. The V end was cut by 1 base, the J end by 2 bases, with 15 bases between. Germline V gene lookup returns CDR1 SGHVS and CDR2 FQNEAQ. Here the CDR3 reads CASSLGLWVRAYNEQFF. As DNA, the CDR3 is TGTGCCAGCAGCTTAGGGCTCTGGGTAAGGGCCTACAATGAGCAGTTCTTC.

The chain carries TRBV11-3 and TRBJ2-3; TRBD1 or TRBD2 may be the D gene (5 bases each). Germline values: CDR1 SGHNT, CDR2 YENEEA. The germline V and J ends were trimmed by 5 bases and 4 bases, with 13 bases remaining between them. The CDR3 consists of 14 residues. DNA for the CDR3: TGTGCCAGCAGCCCCTCAAGGGGAGCAGATACGCAGTATTTT. Residues: CASSPSRGADTQYF.